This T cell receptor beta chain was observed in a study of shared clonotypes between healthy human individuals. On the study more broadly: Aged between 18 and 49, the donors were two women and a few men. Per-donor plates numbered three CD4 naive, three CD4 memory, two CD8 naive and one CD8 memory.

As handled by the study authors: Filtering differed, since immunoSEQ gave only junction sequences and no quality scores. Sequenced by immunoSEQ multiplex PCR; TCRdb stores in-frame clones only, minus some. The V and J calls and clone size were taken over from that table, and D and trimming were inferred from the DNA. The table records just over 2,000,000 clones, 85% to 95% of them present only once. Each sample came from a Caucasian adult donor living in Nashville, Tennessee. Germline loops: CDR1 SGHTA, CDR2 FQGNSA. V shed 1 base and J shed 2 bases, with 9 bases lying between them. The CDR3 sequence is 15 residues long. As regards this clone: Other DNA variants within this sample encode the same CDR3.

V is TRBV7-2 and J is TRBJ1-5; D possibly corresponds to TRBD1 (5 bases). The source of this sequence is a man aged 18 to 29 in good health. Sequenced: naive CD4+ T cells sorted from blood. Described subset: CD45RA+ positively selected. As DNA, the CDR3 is TGTGCCAGCAGCTTAGTGGGGGGAGGCAATCAGCCCCAGCATTTT. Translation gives CASSLVGGGNQPQHF.